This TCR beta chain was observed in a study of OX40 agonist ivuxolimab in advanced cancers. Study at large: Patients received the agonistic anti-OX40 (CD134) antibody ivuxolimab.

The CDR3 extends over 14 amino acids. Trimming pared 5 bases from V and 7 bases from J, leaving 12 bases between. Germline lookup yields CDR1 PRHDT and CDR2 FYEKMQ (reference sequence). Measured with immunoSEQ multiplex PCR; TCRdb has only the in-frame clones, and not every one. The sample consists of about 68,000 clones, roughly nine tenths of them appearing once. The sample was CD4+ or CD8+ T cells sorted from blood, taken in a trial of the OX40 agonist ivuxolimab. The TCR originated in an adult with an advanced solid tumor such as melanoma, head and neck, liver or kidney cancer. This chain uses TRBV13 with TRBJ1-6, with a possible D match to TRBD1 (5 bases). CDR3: CASSARDENSPLHF. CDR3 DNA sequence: TGTGCCAGCAGCGCCCGGGACGAAAATTCACCCCTCCACTTT. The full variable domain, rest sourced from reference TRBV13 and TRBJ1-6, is AAGVIQSPRHLIKEKRETATLKCYPIPRHDTVYWYQQGPGQDPQFLISFYEKMQSDKGSIPDRFSAQQFSDYHSELNMSSLELGDSALYFCASSARDENSPLHFGNGTRLTVT.